A selection of T cell receptor beta chains follows, all from one sample in a study of OX40 agonist ivuxolimab in advanced cancers. TCRdb keeps only in-frame clones here, not all; method: immunoSEQ multiplex PCR. This table has 150,000 to 190,000 clones, approximately 94% appearing once. The sample here was CD4+ or CD8+ T cells sorted from blood, taken in a trial of the OX40 agonist ivuxolimab. The receptor set was obtained from an adult with an advanced solid tumor such as melanoma, head and neck, liver or kidney cancer. CDR3s include the opening cysteine and the closing phenylalanine or tryptophan. Each record gives: J gene, V gene, CDR3 protein.

>TRBJ1-3|TRBV11-2
CASRHAQGRTGNTIYF
>TRBJ2-3|TRBV25-1
CASKGLAGTDTQYF
>TRBJ2-1|TRBV4-2
CASSQDLAQENRRFF
>TRBJ1-4|TRBV5-1
CASSLAAVNEKLFF
>TRBJ1-1|TRBV9
CASSGGSANTEAFF
>TRBJ2-5|TRBV28
CASRVGQQETQYF
>TRBJ1-2|TRBV19
CASSIDTTNYGYTF
>TRBJ2-7|TRBV9
CASSVLGQGRDEQYF
>TRBJ1-5|TRBV4-3
CASSQDRSTNQPQHF
>TRBJ2-2|TRBV5-6
CASSSLGQAGPGELFF
>TRBJ1-2|TRBV19
CASSIPTGIRGYTF
>TRBJ2-1|TRBV28
CASSPRGAPYNEQFF
>TRBJ1-3|TRBV7-9
CASSQRRTSGNTIYF
>TRBJ1-3|TRBV5-4
CASSFDRSGNTIYF
>TRBJ2-5|TRBV9
CASSLPPQQTQYF
>TRBJ2-3|TRBV6-5
CASTQAGGTDTQYF